This entry features one T cell receptor beta chain sequence. Repertoires were generated with immunoSEQ multiplex PCR, while TCRdb's copy carries only in-frame clones and drops some. Of about 160,000 clones in the sample, about 84% were seen once. The record originates from a study of blood T cell repertoires in COVID-19. The CDR3 length is 17 residues. Germline lookup yields CDR1 MNHNS and CDR2 SASEGT. Trimming removed 4 bases at V and 0 bases at J, with 16 bases between. This clonotype was obtained from a woman in her thirties or forties with acute COVID-19. Sequences were obtained from PBMCs or T cells enriched from blood (not recorded which). The chain joins TRBV6-1 to TRBJ1-5; maybe TRBD1 (5 bases). The CDR3 DNA follows: TGTGCCAGCAGTGGGTCGGACAATTTACTTAGCAATCAGCCCCAGCATTTT. This translates into CASSGSDNLLSNQPQHF.